This is a list of T cell receptor beta chains from one sample in a study of cytomegalovirus exposure and HLA in healthy donors. Here immunoSEQ multiplex PCR was the method, and the copy in TCRdb shows in-frame clones only, minus some. The data show 220,000 or so clones, with 85% to 95% seen just once and around 1% held by the top ten. The sequenced sample consisted of PBMCs. These receptors all come from a woman aged 18-29 years in good health and CMV-seronegative. CDR3s include the opening cysteine and the closing phenylalanine or tryptophan. A D gene is named only where the DNA matches it firmly. Some rows mark clone size as missing; the rest say once, few, many or name a class of expanded clone.

d_gene: TRBD1; v_gene: TRBV15; abundance: -; j_gene: TRBJ1-2; CDR3aa: CATSRDFGTGGRNGYTF; CDR3nt: TGTGCCACCAGCAGAGATTTCGGGACAGGGGGTCGCAATGGCTACACCTTC
d_gene: -; v_gene: TRBV11-3; abundance: -; j_gene: TRBJ2-7; CDR3aa: CASAQLSNRQGTYEQYF; CDR3nt: TGTGCCAGCGCTCAGCTTAGTAACCGGCAGGGGACCTACGAGCAGTACTTC
d_gene: TRBD1; v_gene: TRBV7-8; abundance: -; j_gene: TRBJ1-5; CDR3aa: CASSPRSSGGQPQHF; CDR3nt: TGTGCCAGCAGCCCGAGATCGTCAGGGGGACAGCCCCAGCATTTT
d_gene: TRBD2; v_gene: TRBV10-3; abundance: -; j_gene: TRBJ2-7; CDR3aa: CAISESVLAVQNEQYF; CDR3nt: TGTGCCATCAGTGAGTCGGTTCTAGCGGTCCAGAACGAGCAGTACTTC
d_gene: TRBD2; v_gene: TRBV5-1; abundance: -; j_gene: TRBJ2-1; CDR3aa: CASSEWTAGAENEQFF; CDR3nt: TGCGCCAGCAGCGAGTGGACGGCGGGAGCCGAAAATGAGCAGTTCTTC
d_gene: TRBD1; v_gene: TRBV5-1; abundance: -; j_gene: TRBJ1-1; CDR3aa: CASSFGTGMNTEAFF; CDR3nt: TGCGCCAGCAGCTTTGGGACAGGGATGAACACTGAAGCTTTCTTT
d_gene: TRBD1; v_gene: TRBV12-5; abundance: -; j_gene: TRBJ2-1; CDR3aa: CASGLGQGPNNEQFF; CDR3nt: TGTGCTAGTGGTTTGGGACAGGGACCAAACAATGAGCAGTTCTTC
d_gene: -; v_gene: TRBV7-3; abundance: -; j_gene: TRBJ1-1; CDR3aa: CASSLDRNTEAFF; CDR3nt: TGTGCCAGCAGCTTGGACAGGAACACTGAAGCTTTCTTT
d_gene: TRBD1; v_gene: TRBV19; abundance: -; j_gene: TRBJ1-4; CDR3aa: CASRQGGSVEKLFF; CDR3nt: TGTGCCAGTCGCCAGGGGGGCTCGGTTGAAAAACTGTTTTTT
d_gene: -; v_gene: TRBV10-1; abundance: -; j_gene: TRBJ2-3; CDR3aa: CASSLGQFTDTQYF; CDR3nt: TGCGCCAGCAGCCTAGGACAGTTCACAGATACGCAGTATTTT
d_gene: -; v_gene: TRBV7-7; abundance: -; j_gene: TRBJ2-2; CDR3aa: CASSLGGFTGELFF; CDR3nt: TGTGCTAGCAGCTTAGGCGGGTTTACCGGGGAGCTGTTTTTT
d_gene: -; v_gene: TRBV7-6; abundance: -; j_gene: TRBJ1-1; CDR3aa: CASSPGGLGEAFF; CDR3nt: TGTGCCAGCAGCCCAGGAGGTCTCGGGGAAGCTTTCTTT
d_gene: -; v_gene: TRBV7-9; abundance: -; j_gene: TRBJ2-3; CDR3aa: CASSLAFAPIRSDTQYF; CDR3nt: TGTGCCAGCAGCTTAGCGTTCGCGCCAATCAGGTCAGATACGCAGTATTTT
d_gene: -; v_gene: TRBV7-9; abundance: -; j_gene: TRBJ1-2; CDR3aa: CASSFLATGYGYTF; CDR3nt: TGTGCCAGCAGCTTCCTCGCAACAGGCTATGGCTACACCTTC
d_gene: TRBD2; v_gene: TRBV5-1; abundance: -; j_gene: TRBJ2-7; CDR3aa: CASSLGLASGEQYF; CDR3nt: TGCGCCAGCAGCTTGGGACTAGCGTCAGGGGAGCAGTACTTC
d_gene: TRBD1; v_gene: TRBV2; abundance: once; j_gene: TRBJ2-4; CDR3aa: CASSVETGAKNIQYF; CDR3nt: TGTGCCAGCAGTGTTGAGACAGGGGCTAAAAACATTCAGTACTTC
d_gene: -; v_gene: TRBV6-1; abundance: -; j_gene: TRBJ1-2; CDR3aa: CASSERGGIYGYTF; CDR3nt: TGTGCCAGCAGTGAACGGGGGGGCATCTATGGCTACACCTTC
d_gene: -; v_gene: TRBV6-5; abundance: -; j_gene: TRBJ1-6; CDR3aa: CASTLGHSSPLHF; CDR3nt: TGTGCCAGCACCCTGGGACATTCTTCACCCCTCCACTTT
d_gene: -; v_gene: TRBV29-1; abundance: -; j_gene: TRBJ2-1; CDR3aa: CSVAVQGSYNEQFF; CDR3nt: TGCAGCGTTGCCGTGCAGGGATCCTACAATGAGCAGTTCTTC
d_gene: -; v_gene: TRBV19; abundance: -; j_gene: TRBJ1-2; CDR3aa: CASSSPEQLPNGYTF; CDR3nt: TGTGCCAGTAGTAGTCCAGAGCAACTACCGAATGGCTACACCTTC
d_gene: TRBD1; v_gene: TRBV28; abundance: -; j_gene: TRBJ2-1; CDR3aa: CASSAYKGDRGHDEQFF; CDR3nt: TGTGCCAGCAGTGCCTACAAGGGGGACAGGGGGCATGATGAGCAGTTCTTC
d_gene: TRBD2; v_gene: TRBV10-2; abundance: -; j_gene: TRBJ2-5; CDR3aa: CASSPLRLAGFQETQYF; CDR3nt: TGCGCCAGCAGCCCCCTCCGACTAGCGGGGTTCCAAGAGACCCAGTACTTC
d_gene: TRBD2; v_gene: TRBV6-5; abundance: once; j_gene: TRBJ2-1; CDR3aa: CASSYEREDHEQFF; CDR3nt: TGTGCCAGCAGTTATGAGCGGGAGGATCATGAGCAGTTCTTC
d_gene: TRBD1; v_gene: TRBV5-5; abundance: once; j_gene: TRBJ1-1; CDR3aa: CASSLGARGQTNTEAFF; CDR3nt: TGTGCCAGCAGCTTGGGGGCGAGGGGGCAAACTAACACTGAAGCTTTCTTT
d_gene: TRBD1; v_gene: TRBV27; abundance: -; j_gene: TRBJ1-1; CDR3aa: CASIATGAQAFF; CDR3nt: TGTGCCAGCATCGCGACAGGGGCGCAAGCTTTCTTT
d_gene: -; v_gene: TRBV7-6; abundance: -; j_gene: TRBJ2-7; CDR3aa: CASSLGTVPYEQYF; CDR3nt: TGTGCCAGCAGCTTAGGCACAGTACCCTACGAGCAGTACTTC
d_gene: -; v_gene: TRBV5-5; abundance: few; j_gene: TRBJ1-4; CDR3aa: CASSLFGSREKLFF; CDR3nt: TGTGCCAGCAGCTTGTTCGGGTCGCGAGAAAAACTGTTTTTT
d_gene: TRBD1; v_gene: TRBV7-9; abundance: -; j_gene: TRBJ1-2; CDR3aa: CASSGDRARDGYTF; CDR3nt: TGTGCCAGCAGCGGAGACAGGGCTCGGGATGGCTACACCTTC
d_gene: TRBD1; v_gene: TRBV30; abundance: -; j_gene: TRBJ2-2; CDR3aa: CAWRPWDRGVPGELFF; CDR3nt: TGTGCCTGGAGACCTTGGGACAGGGGGGTTCCCGGGGAGCTGTTTTTT
d_gene: -; v_gene: TRBV2; abundance: few; j_gene: TRBJ1-4; CDR3aa: CASSEGREVDEKLFF; CDR3nt: TGTGCCAGCAGTGAAGGAAGAGAGGTGGATGAAAAACTGTTTTTT
d_gene: TRBD2; v_gene: TRBV7-9; abundance: -; j_gene: TRBJ2-7; CDR3aa: CASRTGGSSYEQYF; CDR3nt: TGTGCCAGCAGGACGGGAGGGAGCTCCTACGAGCAGTACTTC
d_gene: -; v_gene: TRBV4-2; abundance: -; j_gene: TRBJ1-5; CDR3aa: CASSQQVNQPQHF; CDR3nt: TGTGCCAGCAGCCAACAGGTGAATCAGCCCCAGCATTTT
d_gene: TRBD1; v_gene: TRBV7-6; abundance: -; j_gene: TRBJ1-1; CDR3aa: CASSFGTGHTEAFF; CDR3nt: TGTGCCAGCAGCTTTGGGACAGGGCACACTGAAGCTTTCTTT
d_gene: -; v_gene: TRBV2; abundance: -; j_gene: TRBJ2-4; CDR3aa: CASSDYTGLAKNIQYF; CDR3nt: TGTGCCAGCAGTGATTATACGGGTCTAGCCAAAAACATTCAGTACTTC
d_gene: -; v_gene: TRBV10-3; abundance: -; j_gene: TRBJ2-1; CDR3aa: CAISDQQGYNEQFF; CDR3nt: TGTGCCATCAGTGACCAACAGGGATACAATGAGCAGTTCTTC
d_gene: TRBD1; v_gene: TRBV4-1; abundance: -; j_gene: TRBJ2-7; CDR3aa: CASSPSATGYLEQYF; CDR3nt: TGCGCCAGCAGCCCATCGGCGACAGGGTACTTAGAGCAGTACTTC
d_gene: -; v_gene: TRBV10-3; abundance: -; j_gene: TRBJ2-3; CDR3aa: CAISDLSVGGSKADTQYF; CDR3nt: TGTGCCATCAGTGATCTCTCCGTTGGGGGGAGTAAGGCAGATACGCAGTATTTT
d_gene: -; v_gene: TRBV19; abundance: once; j_gene: TRBJ1-5; CDR3aa: CASNLRVATNQPQHF; CDR3nt: TGTGCCAGTAACCTCCGGGTAGCGACAAATCAGCCCCAGCATTTT
d_gene: TRBD2; v_gene: TRBV6-1; abundance: -; j_gene: TRBJ2-7; CDR3aa: CASSDGGSTYEQYF; CDR3nt: TGTGCCAGCAGTGACGGCGGGAGTACCTACGAGCAGTACTTC
d_gene: TRBD1; v_gene: TRBV10-1; abundance: -; j_gene: TRBJ1-2; CDR3aa: CASSRETGSTSNYTF; CDR3nt: TGCGCCAGCAGTCGGGAGACAGGGTCGACTTCGAACTACACCTTC
d_gene: TRBD2; v_gene: TRBV2; abundance: -; j_gene: TRBJ2-1; CDR3aa: CASGGGRATTYNEQFF; CDR3nt: TGTGCCAGCGGAGGCGGGAGGGCCACCACCTACAATGAGCAGTTCTTC
d_gene: -; v_gene: TRBV7-2; abundance: -; j_gene: TRBJ2-1; CDR3aa: CASSLASRGGQFF; CDR3nt: TGTGCCAGCAGCTTAGCTTCGCGGGGAGGGCAGTTCTTC
d_gene: -; v_gene: TRBV11-3; abundance: -; j_gene: TRBJ1-1; CDR3aa: CASSFRRGTEAFF; CDR3nt: TGTGCCAGCAGCTTCAGGAGGGGCACTGAAGCTTTCTTT
d_gene: TRBD1; v_gene: TRBV7-9; abundance: -; j_gene: TRBJ2-5; CDR3aa: CASSLLGQGAGGQYF; CDR3nt: TGTGCCAGCAGCTTATTGGGACAGGGGGCAGGAGGCCAGTACTTC
d_gene: -; v_gene: TRBV28; abundance: once; j_gene: TRBJ2-7; CDR3aa: CASSLGLYEQYF; CDR3nt: TGTGCCAGCAGTTTGGGACTTTACGAGCAGTACTTC
d_gene: -; v_gene: TRBV6-6; abundance: once; j_gene: TRBJ2-4; CDR3aa: CASSYEQRNIQYF; CDR3nt: TGTGCCAGCAGTTACGAACAGAGAAACATTCAGTACTTC
d_gene: TRBD1; v_gene: TRBV7-7; abundance: -; j_gene: TRBJ2-3; CDR3aa: CASSVRTGATDTQYF; CDR3nt: TGTGCCAGCAGCGTTAGGACAGGAGCGACAGATACGCAGTATTTT
d_gene: -; v_gene: TRBV12-5; abundance: -; j_gene: TRBJ1-5; CDR3aa: CASGLPVDSPIQPQHF; CDR3nt: TGTGCTAGTGGTTTGCCCGTCGACAGTCCCATTCAGCCCCAGCATTTT
d_gene: -; v_gene: TRBV6-1; abundance: -; j_gene: TRBJ2-7; CDR3aa: CASSGIGGQYEQYF; CDR3nt: TGTGCCAGCAGTGGGATCGGGGGGCAGTACGAGCAGTACTTC
d_gene: TRBD1; v_gene: TRBV5-1; abundance: -; j_gene: TRBJ1-2; CDR3aa: CASSVTGNNYGYTF; CDR3nt: TGCGCCAGCAGCGTGACAGGGAATAACTATGGCTACACCTTC
d_gene: TRBD1; v_gene: TRBV11-2; abundance: -; j_gene: TRBJ1-2; CDR3aa: CASSLDTGEPFGYTF; CDR3nt: TGTGCCAGCAGCTTAGATACAGGGGAGCCCTTTGGCTACACCTTC
d_gene: -; v_gene: TRBV9; abundance: -; j_gene: TRBJ2-7; CDR3aa: CASSVAEGGYEQYF; CDR3nt: TGTGCCAGCAGCGTAGCGGAGGGTGGCTACGAGCAGTACTTC